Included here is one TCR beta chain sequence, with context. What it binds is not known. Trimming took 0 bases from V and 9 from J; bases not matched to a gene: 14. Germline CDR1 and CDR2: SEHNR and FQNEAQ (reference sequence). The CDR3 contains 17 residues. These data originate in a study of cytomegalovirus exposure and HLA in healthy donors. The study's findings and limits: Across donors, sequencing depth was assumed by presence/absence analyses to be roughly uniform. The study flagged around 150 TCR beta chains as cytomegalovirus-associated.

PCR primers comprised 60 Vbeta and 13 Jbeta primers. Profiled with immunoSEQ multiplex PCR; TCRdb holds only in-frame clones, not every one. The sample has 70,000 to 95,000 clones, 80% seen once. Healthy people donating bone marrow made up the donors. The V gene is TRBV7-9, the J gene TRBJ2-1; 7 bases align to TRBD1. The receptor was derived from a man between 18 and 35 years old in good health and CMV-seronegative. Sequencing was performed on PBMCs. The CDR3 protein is CASSLAGQRRRLGEQFF. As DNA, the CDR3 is TGTGCCAGCAGCTTAGCGGGACAGCGGCGTAGGTTAGGTGAGCAGTTCTTC.